The 4 T cell receptor beta chains given below trace back to one sample, sequenced in a study of tumor and adjacent non-tumor tissue in lung cancer (dated by TCRdb to 2016 to 2019). RNA was isolated from bulk, unsorted tissue, and RNA quality was assessed with a NanoDrop ND-1000 and an Agilent 2100. Library method: multiplex PCR. The listed sequencing device is Illumina HiSeq 2500. TCRbeta libraries were constructed through three rounds of nested PCR with primers (Table S4) according to protocols modified from ARM-PCR. TCRdb reworked the public reads: Q25 trimming with fastp, MiXCR clone assembly, productive beta chains retained. Entries are consolidated by CDR3 protein sequence, retaining the most common genes and DNA. The sample table records about 110,000 distinct CDR3 sequences; roughly 73% of these occur just once. The ten largest clones take up under 45% of the sample. Sequences were obtained from lung tumor tissue. The receptor set was obtained from a woman aged 55-69 years with non-small cell lung cancer.

The rearrangement joins TRBV11-2 to TRBJ2-7, with D tentatively TRBD1 (6 bases). Looked up from germline, CDR1 is SGHAT and CDR2 is FQNNGV. This CDR3 comprises 14 residues. The V and J ends lost 5 bases and 6 bases respectively, with 17 bases between them. CDR3 in DNA: TGTGCCAGCAGCATATCCACAAGGACAGCCGAGCAGTACTTC. Translating gives CASSISTRTAEQYF.

Turning to this clonotype: A read error may produce the germline difference seen at one junction end. The chain carries TRBV4-3 and TRBJ2-3; TRBD2 agrees at 8 bases. Germline V gene data show CDR1 as LGHNA and CDR2 as YSLEER. The CDR3 runs 14 residues. Here the CDR3 DNA reads TGCGCAAGCAGCCATACTAGCGGACCAGATACGGAGTATTTT. As protein: CASSHTSGPDTEYF.

This clonotype occurred once. A much larger clonotype is one base distant, so this may be a read error. This sequence joins TRBV29-1 and TRBJ2-5, with D unresolved. The germline V gene encodes CDR1 SQVTM and CDR2 ANQGSEA. The CDR3 extends over 11 amino acids. V was shortened by 8 bases and J by 1 base, with 8 bases between the two germline ends. This CDR3 reads CSFHSQETQYF. The CDR3 DNA reads TGCAGCTTTCACAGCCAAGAGACCCAGTACTTC.

Worth noting for this clonotype: The junction and the germline gene differ at one end; a read error may be behind it. This chain links TRBV11-1 with TRBJ1-1; D not resolved. Germline loops: CDR1 SGHAT, CDR2 FQDESV (reference sequence). The CDR3 totals 15 residues. Here the CDR3 reads CTSILERHLNTEAFF. DNA for the CDR3: TGTACCAGCATCTTGGAGAGACACCTGAACACCGAAGCTTTCTTT.